This T cell receptor (beta chain) was sequenced in a study of technical replicates of blood from four donors (dated by TCRdb to about 2017). Concerning this clone: Its antigen is unknown. No per-base quality is available; no much larger clone lies one base away.

The library was obtained by the immunoSEQ multiplex PCR assay. Entries here come from immuneACCESS through TCRdb and include only in-frame sequences with V and J called. Some clones fail to appear in such tables; in the studies checked, an unresolved V gene covers under half of the shortfall, and the cause of the remainder is unknown. Present in this sample are fewer than 90,000 clones, around 94% of which were seen just once. The top ten constitute approximately 0.25% of the sample. Material: T cells isolated from PBMCs. The TCR comes from a human donor in good health.

The DNA sequence is given as TGTGCCAGCGGGACAACCTACGAGCAGTACTTC. It specifies CASGTTYEQYF. The sequence is built from TRBV6-5 and TRBJ2-7; TRBD1 is perhaps the D gene, given 6 matching bases. V and J lose 8 bases and 2 bases, and a span of 7 bases separates them. Counted from cysteine to phenylalanine, this CDR3 has 11 amino acids. The CDR3 DNA has 33 bases and is translated from base 1. The germline V gene gives CDR1 as MNHEY and CDR2 as SVGAGI.